Reported below is one T cell receptor (beta chain). Sequencing used immunoSEQ multiplex PCR; TCRdb keeps in-frame clones, though not all of them. The data contain more than 50,000 clones, around four fifths of them singletons. CDR1 and CDR2 from the germline V gene are SGHNT and YENEEA. Trimming removed 0 bases at V and 0 bases at J, with 23 bases between. The length of the CDR3 is 21 residues. This specimen comes from a study of blood T cell repertoires in COVID-19. Specimen: peripheral blood. This sequence originates from a human donor in a cohort sampled during active COVID-19. The rearrangement uses TRBV11-3 and TRBJ2-2; a weak D match, TRBD2 (7 bases). CDR3 coding DNA: TGTGCCAGCAGCTTAGAATTGACGGCGGGGGCGGGGTTCGCGAACACCGGGGAGCTGTTTTTT. It yields the protein CASSLELTAGAGFANTGELFF.